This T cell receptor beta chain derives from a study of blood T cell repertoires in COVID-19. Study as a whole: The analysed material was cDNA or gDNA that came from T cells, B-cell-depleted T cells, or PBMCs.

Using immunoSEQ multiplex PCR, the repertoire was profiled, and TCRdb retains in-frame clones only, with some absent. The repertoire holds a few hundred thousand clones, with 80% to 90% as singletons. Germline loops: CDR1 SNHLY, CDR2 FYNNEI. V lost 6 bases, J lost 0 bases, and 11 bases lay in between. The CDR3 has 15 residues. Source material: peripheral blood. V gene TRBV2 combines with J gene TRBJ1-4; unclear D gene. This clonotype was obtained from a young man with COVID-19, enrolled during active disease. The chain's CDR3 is CASSLGGATNEKLFF. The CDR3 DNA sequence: TGTGCCAGCAGCCTCGGCGGAGCAACTAATGAAAAACTGTTTTTT.